This TCR beta chain is from a study of shared clonotypes between healthy human individuals. The V and J ends lost 0 bases and 2 bases respectively, with 6 bases between them. In germline, CDR1 is SGHKS, CDR2 YYEKEE (reference sequence). The CDR3 is 14 amino acids. A deep-level run was used for the assay. Here immunoSEQ multiplex PCR was the method, and the copy in TCRdb shows in-frame clones only, minus some. This table has fewer than 650,000 clones, over 60% appearing once. The sequence was obtained from a woman between 35 and 50 years old in good health. Some clones in this sample may be carry-over from other donors' samples. The specimen was PBMCs. The chain links TRBV5-5 to TRBJ2-1; no clear D gene. CDR3 in amino acids: CASSLAKPYNEQFF. CDR3 nucleotide sequence: TGTGCCAGCAGCTTGGCTAAACCCTACAATGAGCAGTTCTTC.